The present entry profiles one T cell receptor beta chain with its context. The study ran its PCR with 60 Vbeta and 13 Jbeta primers. Clones were sequenced by immunoSEQ multiplex PCR, and TCRdb holds only the in-frame ones, with some missing. The sample contains some 120,000 clones, around 80% of which appear only once. The sample is drawn from a study of cytomegalovirus exposure and HLA in healthy donors. The CDR3 consists of 13 residues. In germline, CDR1 is SGHAT, CDR2 FQDESV (reference sequence). V was trimmed by 5 bases and J by 3 bases, leaving 8 bases between them. The sample taken for sequencing was PBMCs. The J gene is TRBJ1-5, the V gene TRBV11-1; D is uncertain. The receptor was derived from a man aged 45-60 years in good health and CMV-seronegative. DNA for the CDR3: TGTGCCAGCAGCCTCAGGAACAATCAGCCCCAGCATTTT. Translated: CASSLRNNQPQHF.